This T cell receptor (beta chain) was sequenced for a study of T cell changes during pregnancy in multiple sclerosis. Data came from immunoSEQ multiplex PCR; TCRdb stores just in-frame clones and leaves some out. The repertoire holds 15,000 to 20,000 clones, 87% seen once, with roughly 12% in the top ten. Deletions cut 4 bases from V and 3 bases from J, with 11 bases between. This CDR3 region has 13 residues. CDR1 SGHDT and CDR2 YYEEEE come from the germline V gene. This clone has a handful of counts. The J gene is TRBJ2-7, the V gene TRBV5-6; perhaps TRBD1 as D (6 bases). The source material was CD8+ T cells from peripheral blood mononuclear cells, sampled in the third trimester of pregnancy. The TCR comes from a female donor in good health, enrolled as a control in a pregnancy study. In nucleotides, the CDR3 is TGTGCCAGCAGCGCCGGACAGATCTACGAGCAGTACTTC. It yields the protein CASSAGQIYEQYF. The full variable domain, its missing parts supplied by reference TRBV5-6 and TRBJ2-7, is DAGVTQSPTHLIKTRGQQVTLRCSPKSGHDTVSWYQQALGQGPQFIFQYYEEEERQRGNFPDRFSGHQFPNYSSELNVNALLLGDSALYLCASSAGQIYEQYFGPGTRLTVT.